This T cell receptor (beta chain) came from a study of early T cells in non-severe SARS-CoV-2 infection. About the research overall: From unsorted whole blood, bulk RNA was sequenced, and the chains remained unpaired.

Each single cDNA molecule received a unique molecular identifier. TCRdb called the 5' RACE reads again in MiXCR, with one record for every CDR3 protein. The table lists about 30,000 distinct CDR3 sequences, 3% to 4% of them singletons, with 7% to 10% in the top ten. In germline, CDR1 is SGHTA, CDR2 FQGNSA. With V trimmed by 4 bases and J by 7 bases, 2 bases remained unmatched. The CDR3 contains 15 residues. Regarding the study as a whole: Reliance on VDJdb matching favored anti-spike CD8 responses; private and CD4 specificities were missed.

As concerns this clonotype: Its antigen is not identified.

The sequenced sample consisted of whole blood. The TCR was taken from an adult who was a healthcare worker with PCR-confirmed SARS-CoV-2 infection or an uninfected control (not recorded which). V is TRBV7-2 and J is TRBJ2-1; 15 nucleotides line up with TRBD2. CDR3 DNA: TGTGCCAGCAGCTCGGGACTAGCGGGGGGTAATGAGCAGTTCTTC. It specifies CASSSGLAGGNEQFF. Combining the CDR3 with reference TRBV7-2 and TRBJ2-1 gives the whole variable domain GAGVSQSPSNKVTEKGKDVELRCDPISGHTALYWYRQSLGQGLEFLIYFQGNSAPDKSGLPSDRFSAERTGGSVSTLTIQRTQQEDSAVYLCASSSGLAGGNEQFFGPGTRLTVL.